A single T cell receptor beta chain is shown here with its context. What it binds is unknown. A much larger clone is a single base away; this may be a read error. The record originates from a study of regulatory T cells in long-lasting Graves disease. Regarding the study as a whole: Less diverse TCR repertoires were seen in persistent Graves' patients than in newly diagnosed ones. Whereas nearly 1,000 public clonotypes were shared by new patients, persistent patients shared more, at over 2,500.

The authors built TCR beta libraries using iRepertoire HTBI primers and Arm-PCR of CDR3 regions. TCRdb processed the multiplex PCR reads anew with MiXCR; each CDR3 protein has one entry. Of roughly 430,000 distinct CDR3 sequences listed, roughly 23% were seen once; the top ten hold 14%. The CDR3 sequence is 14 residues long. The germline V and J ends were trimmed by 1 base and 9 bases, with 15 bases remaining between them. Time point described: persistent/refractory GD, antithyroid drugs over 5 years with positive TRAb. There was RNA extracted from PBMCs, and the TCR library was made from it. Diagnosing Graves' disease relied on the American Thyroid Association guidelines. The patients were drawn from one endocrinology department in Xi'an, China.

V usage is TRBV12-3 or TRBV12-4 and J usage is TRBJ2-5; D is possibly TRBD2 (5 bases). The material was peripheral blood mononuclear cells (PBMCs), obtained when the disease was refractory, from a patient treated with antithyroid drugs. This TCR was recovered from a female donor with Graves disease. The CDR3 sequence: CASSLDRGMEAQYF. The CDR3 DNA is TGTGCCAGCAGTTTAGATCGGGGAATGGAGGCCCAGTACTTC.